This paragraph covers one T cell receptor (beta chain) sequence. The authors ran a second PCR of about 6 to 11 cycles using a sample-barcoded 5' primer and a J-beta primer mix. Samples each returned at least 2.5 million CDR3-containing paired-end reads. TCRdb itself ran the 5' RACE reads through MiXCR, one entry per CDR3 protein. The sample shows fewer than 950,000 distinct CDR3 sequences, about 55% of them seen only once. The CDR3 covers 15 residues. CDR1 DFQATT and CDR2 SNEGSKA come from the germline V gene (reference sequence). V dropped 3 bases and J dropped 2 bases, with 17 bases sitting between them. This entry is derived from a study of blood T cells in healthy people across ages.

The gene calls are TRBV20-1 and TRBJ2-7; the D call may be TRBD1 or TRBD2 (5 bases each). Sequencing input: blood. The TCR comes from a man aged 80 or over in good health. CDR3: CSASSPGTSPYEQYF. The CDR3 bases are TGCAGTGCTAGCAGCCCCGGGACCTCACCCTACGAGCAGTACTTC.